This entry lists 32 T cell receptor beta chains sequenced from one sample in a study of cytomegalovirus exposure and HLA in healthy donors. PCR was performed using 60 Vbeta and 13 Jbeta primers. Clones were read by immunoSEQ multiplex PCR, and TCRdb kept only the in-frame ones, dropping some. Here the sample spans 150,000 to 200,000 clones, 65% to 85% being singletons. Sequencing was done on a sample of PBMCs. The receptors shown here come from a man in his forties in good health and CMV-seropositive.

The chain joins TRBV4-2 to TRBJ2-6; TRBD1 matches at 7 bases. The V gene's germline CDR1 is LGHNA and CDR2 YNFKEQ. V shed 0 bases, J shed 0 bases, and the junction held 5 bases outside the gene matches. The CDR3 covers 18 residues. In nucleotides, the CDR3 is TGTGCCAGCAGCCAAGATGGACAGGCGAGCTCTGGGGCCAACGTCCTGACTTTC. The encoded protein is CASSQDGQASSGANVLTF.

The chain links TRBV5-1 to TRBJ2-2, with D tentatively TRBD2 (5 bases). V lost 5 bases to trimming and J lost 2 bases, with 13 bases between them. The CDR3 consists of 15 residues. CDR1 is SGHRS, CDR2 YFSETQ, per germline. CDR3 amino acids: CASSGGHANTGELFF. The DNA for the CDR3 is TGCGCCAGCAGTGGAGGTCACGCCAACACCGGGGAGCTGTTTTTT. Together with reference TRBV5-1 and TRBJ2-2, the CDR3 gives the full variable domain: KAGVTQTPRYLIKTRGQQVTLSCSPISGHRSVSWYQQTPGQGLQFLFEYFSETQRNKGNFPGRFSGRQFSNSRSEMNVSTLELGDSALYLCASSGGHANTGELFFGEGSRLTVL.

In this sample, this clone turned up once. The chain is built from TRBV18 and TRBJ1-6, with TRBD1 as a possible D gene (6 bases). The CDR3 consists of 16 residues. Deletions cut 4 bases from V and 8 bases from J, with 18 bases between. Looked up from germline, CDR1 is KGHSH and CDR2 is LQKENI. CDR3 coding DNA: TGTGCCAGCTCACTCCAGACAGGTGGGGGATATTCACCCCTCCACTTT. This codes for CASSLQTGGGYSPLHF.

The V gene is TRBV5-4, the J gene TRBJ1-1; a possible D gene is TRBD1 (6 bases). CDR1 and CDR2 (germline): SGHNT, YYREEE (reference sequence). The CDR3 has 16 residues. V gave up 4 bases and J gave up 1 base, with 17 bases separating them. CDR3 DNA sequence: TGTGCCAGCAGCCCTGGCCGGACAGTAAAGAACACTGAAGCTTTCTTT. Its translation is CASSPGRTVKNTEAFF. Using reference TRBV5-4 and TRBJ1-1 for the parts outside the CDR3, the full variable domain is ETGVTQSPTHLIKTRGQQVTLRCSSQSGHNTVSWYQQALGQGPQFIFQYYREEENGRGNFPPRFSGLQFPNYSSELNVNALELDDSALYLCASSPGRTVKNTEAFFGQGTRLTVV.

This chain links TRBV14 with TRBJ2-7, with D maybe TRBD2 (5 bases). V was shortened by 3 bases and J by 0 bases, with 12 bases between the two germline ends. This CDR3 comprises 15 residues. Per the germline V gene, CDR1 is SGHDN and CDR2 is FVKESK. Here the CDR3 reads CASSHPAAGSYEQYF. The CDR3 nucleotides are TGTGCCAGCAGCCACCCAGCGGCGGGCTCCTACGAGCAGTACTTC.

The V gene is TRBV7-9, the J gene TRBJ1-1, with a weak D call TRBD1 (5 bases). This CDR3 region has 15 residues. Germline CDR1 reads SEHNR; CDR2 reads FQNEAQ (reference sequence). The V and J ends lost 2 bases and 3 bases respectively, with 13 bases between them. CDR3 sequence reads: CASSLSAKGDTEAFF. The DNA of the CDR3 is TGTGCCAGCAGCTTATCCGCGAAAGGGGACACTGAAGCTTTCTTT.

The chain recombines TRBV4-1 with TRBJ2-1; tentatively, D is TRBD2 (5 bases). Germline-derived CDR1 and CDR2 are MGHRA and YSYEKL. Trimming took 1 base from V and 0 from J, leaving 7 bases between them. CDR3 length: 15 amino acids. The CDR3 is CASSQAGSSYNEQFF. In DNA form, the CDR3 reads TGCGCCAGCAGCCAAGCTGGGAGCTCCTACAATGAGCAGTTCTTC.

This chain connects TRBV5-1 to TRBJ2-3; 8 bases are shared with TRBD1. J was trimmed by 0 bases and V by 4 bases; bases with no gene match: 7. CDR3 length equals 16 residues. Germline V lookup: CDR1 SGHRS, CDR2 YFSETQ. DNA of the CDR3: TGCGCCAGCAGCCATGACAGGGGAGGAAGCACAGATACGCAGTATTTT. The encoded protein is CASSHDRGGSTDTQYF.

This chain uses TRBV4-2 with TRBJ1-2, with D maybe TRBD1 (5 bases). Trimming removed 0 bases at V and 6 bases at J, with 14 bases between. The germline CDR1 and CDR2 sequences are LGHNA and YNFKEQ. The CDR3 totals 15 residues. The CDR3 DNA is TGTGCCAGCAGCCAAGATTCGGGACGGAGGGATGGCTACACCTTC. It encodes CASSQDSGRRDGYTF.

The rearrangement links TRBV30 to TRBJ1-2; 9 nucleotides match TRBD1. CDR1 GTSNPN and CDR2 SVGIG come from the germline V gene (reference sequence). CDR3 length: 12 amino acids. V lost 3 bases and J lost 10; bases outside the gene matches: 6. For the CDR3, the DNA is TGTGCCTGGAGGGGGGACAGGGCGGACTACACCTTC. The encoded protein is CAWRGDRADYTF.

The CDR3 is CASSQVPQGGTEAFF. CDR3 nucleotides: TGCGCCAGCAGCCAAGTCCCCCAGGGTGGTACTGAAGCTTTCTTT. The gene calls are TRBV4-1 and TRBJ1-1, with a weak D call TRBD1 (5 bases). Germline values: CDR1 MGHRA, CDR2 YSYEKL. The CDR3 covers 15 residues. Between the trimmed V and J ends, which lost 1 base and 5 bases, there was a span of 14 bases.

The V call is TRBV7-9, the J call TRBJ2-2; weak D call: TRBD2 (5 bases). V lost 5 bases and J lost 5, with 12 bases in between. Germline CDR1 is SEHNR and CDR2 is FQNEAQ (reference sequence). This CDR3 contains 14 residues. In DNA form, the CDR3 reads TGTGCCAGCAGCCCCAATCGGGGAACCGGGGAGCTGTTTTTT. It codes for CASSPNRGTGELFF.

The CDR3 reads CASSKAGGKPWDIQYF. CDR3 bases: TGTGCCAGCAGCAAAGCCGGGGGGAAACCTTGGGACATTCAGTACTTC. This rearrangement joins TRBV21-1 to TRBJ2-4; the table's D gene call, TRBD2, was not cross checked with the DNA. TRBV21-1 is labeled a pseudogene. The CDR3 is 16 amino acids.

The V call is TRBV2, the J call TRBJ2-7; a possible D gene is TRBD1 (7 bases). Germline CDR1 SNHLY, CDR2 FYNNEI. The V end was cut by 6 bases, the J end by 7 bases, with 19 bases between. The CDR3 consists of 14 residues. CDR3 amino acids: CASRRGQPPSEQYF. The DNA for the CDR3 is TGTGCCAGCAGGCGGGGACAGCCCCCCAGTGAGCAGTACTTC.

The rearrangement links TRBV11-3 to TRBJ2-1; TRBD2 agrees at 13 bases. Germline V gene sequence: CDR1 SGHNT, CDR2 YENEEA. The CDR3 contains 16 residues. V shed 4 bases, J shed 9 bases, and the junction held 9 bases outside the gene matches. As DNA, the CDR3 is TGTGCCAGCAGCTCGACCGGGACTAGCGGGGTAGGTGAGCAGTTCTTC. This sequence encodes CASSSTGTSGVGEQFF.

This rearrangement joins TRBV5-4 to TRBJ2-3; 10 nucleotides line up with TRBD2. V was clipped by 2 bases and J by 7 bases; unmatched bases: 4. Germline-derived CDR1 and CDR2 are SGHNT and YYREEE (reference sequence). The CDR3 covers 14 residues. The CDR3 DNA sequence: TGTGCCAGCAGCTTACTAGCGGGGACCCATACGCAGTATTTT. This translates into CASSLLAGTHTQYF.

This clone came up a few times. This rearrangement joins TRBV7-9 to TRBJ1-2, with D perhaps TRBD1 (6 bases). Trimming shortened V by 4 bases and J by 3 bases, and 6 bases separated the two germline ends. Germline lookup yields CDR1 SEHNR and CDR2 FQNEAQ (reference sequence). The CDR3 contains 12 residues. The chain's CDR3 is CASSWTDYGYTF. The CDR3 DNA sequence: TGTGCCAGCAGCTGGACAGACTATGGCTACACCTTC. The full variable domain, its missing parts supplied by reference TRBV7-9 and TRBJ1-2, is DTGVSQNPRHKITKRGQNVTFRCDPISEHNRLYWYRQTLGQGPEFLTYFQNEAQLEKSRLLSDRFSAERPKGSFSTLEIQRTEQGDSAMYLCASSWTDYGYTFGSGTRLTVV.

The chain recombines TRBV6-1 with TRBJ1-4; 8 nucleotides agree with TRBD1. After removal of 1 base from V and 9 bases from J, the junction contained 7 bases not matched to a gene. In germline, CDR1 is MNHNS, CDR2 SASEGT. This CDR3 comprises 15 residues. The CDR3 DNA sequence: TGTGCCAGCAGTGAAGAGGCAGGGGGCACGAAAAAACTGTTTTTT. It encodes CASSEEAGGTKKLFF.

The J gene is TRBJ2-1, the V gene TRBV5-1; TRBD1 matches at 8 bases. The CDR3 has 15 amino acids. Germline CDR1 and CDR2: SGHRS and YFSETQ. The V segment lost 0 bases and the J segment 3 bases; nucleotides outside the gene matches: 2. The CDR3 reads CASSLDTGGYNEQFF. CDR3 nucleotides: TGCGCCAGCAGCTTGGATACAGGGGGCTACAATGAGCAGTTCTTC.

V is TRBV15 and J is TRBJ2-3; D remains unclear. The CDR3 length is 11 residues. Germline V CDR1 and CDR2: LNHNV, YYDKDF (reference sequence). V was pared by 8 bases and J by 5 bases, with 8 bases between. CDR3 amino acids: CATAIRDTQYF. The CDR3 DNA reads TGTGCCACCGCGATACGAGATACGCAGTATTTT.

The chain recombines TRBV7-2 with TRBJ2-1; 8 bases map to TRBD1. V shed 1 base and J 3 bases; nucleotides not matched to a gene: 11. CDR3 length: 18 amino acids. From germline, CDR1 is SGHTA and CDR2 FQGNSA. CDR3 amino acids: CASSLGFGTGAFYNEQFF. The CDR3, as DNA: TGTGCCAGCAGCTTAGGGTTCGGGACAGGTGCTTTCTACAATGAGCAGTTCTTC.

V gene TRBV5-6 combines with J gene TRBJ2-7; TRBD2 aligns across 7 bases. CDR3 length equals 16 residues. V was pared by 0 bases and J by 2 bases, with 8 bases of the junction left unmatched. Germline loops: CDR1 SGHDT, CDR2 YYEEEE. CDR3 nucleotide sequence: TGTGCCAGCAGCTTGGGGGGGAGGGACTTCCCCTACGAGCAGTACTTC. Its translation is CASSLGGRDFPYEQYF.

This chain uses TRBV2 with TRBJ2-7; 10 bases agree with TRBD1. V shed 4 bases, J shed 6 bases, and the junction held 6 bases outside the gene matches. Per germline, CDR1 SNHLY and CDR2 FYNNEI. The CDR3 runs to 14 residues. CDR3 loop: CASSAGTGVGEQYF. CDR3 in DNA: TGTGCCAGCAGTGCCGGGACAGGGGTTGGCGAGCAGTACTTC.

J is TRBJ2-5 and V is TRBV5-4, with 8 bases aligning to TRBD2. The CDR3 loop spans 16 amino acids. The ends lost 4 bases at V and 0 bases at J; junction bases unmatched: 8. CDR1 and CDR2 from the germline V gene are SGHNT and YYREEE (reference sequence). The CDR3 region is CASSPTRRGDQETQYF. For the CDR3, the DNA is TGTGCCAGCAGCCCTACCCGGCGGGGGGACCAAGAGACCCAGTACTTC.

This clone was counted once. The chain recombines TRBV27 with TRBJ1-2; 11 bases align to TRBD1. J was trimmed by 6 bases and V by 4 bases; bases with no gene match: 7. The CDR3 runs to 15 residues. CDR1 and CDR2 from the germline V gene are MNHEY and SMNVEV (reference sequence). The CDR3 coding sequence is TGTGCCAGCAGTTCCTTGGACAGGGGGCAAGATGGCTACACCTTC. This gives the protein CASSSLDRGQDGYTF.

V and J are TRBV29-1 and TRBJ1-1; weak D call: TRBD1 (5 bases). The CDR3 has 11 amino acids. Trimming left V 4 bases short and J 13 bases short, with 16 bases between. CDR1 SQVTM and CDR2 ANQGSEA come from the germline V gene. The CDR3 nucleotides read TGCAGCGTTGGAACTGTGACAGAGTTTTTCTTT. The encoded protein is CSVGTVTEFFF. Together with reference TRBV29-1 and TRBJ1-1, the CDR3 gives the full variable domain: SAVISQKPSRDICQRGTSLTIQCQVDSQVTMMFWYRQQPGQSLTLIATANQGSEATYESGFVIDKFPISRPNLTFSTLTVSNMSPEDSSIYLCSVGTVTEFFFGQGTRLTVV.

The chain joins TRBV5-1 to TRBJ1-1, with D possibly matching TRBD1 (5 bases). Germline lookup yields CDR1 SGHRS and CDR2 YFSETQ. With 0 bases removed from V and 4 bases from J, the gap between germline ends came to 13 bases. This CDR3 spans 15 amino acids. CDR3 sequence reads: CASSLAPGMGTEAFF. In nucleotides, the CDR3 is TGCGCCAGCAGCTTGGCCCCAGGGATGGGCACTGAAGCTTTCTTT. The full variable domain, with the rest looked up from reference TRBV5-1 and TRBJ1-1, is KAGVTQTPRYLIKTRGQQVTLSCSPISGHRSVSWYQQTPGQGLQFLFEYFSETQRNKGNFPGRFSGRQFSNSRSEMNVSTLELGDSALYLCASSLAPGMGTEAFFGQGTRLTVV.

The rearrangement joins TRBV5-1 to TRBJ1-1, with 10 bases identical to TRBD1. J gave up 3 bases and V 0 bases, and 8 bases lay outside the gene matches. The CDR3 is 17 residues long. The V gene's germline CDR1 is SGHRS and CDR2 YFSETQ. Here the CDR3 DNA reads TGCGCCAGCAGCTTGGCAGGGACAGGGGTGGGGGACACTGAAGCTTTCTTT. This sequence encodes CASSLAGTGVGDTEAFF.

The chain's CDR3 is CASSQGGHTEAFF. CDR3 sequence (DNA): TGTGCCAGCAGCCAAGGCGGGCACACTGAAGCTTTCTTT. The J gene is TRBJ1-1, the V gene TRBV14; no clear D. Trimming shortened V by 1 base and J by 3 bases, and 6 bases separated the two germline ends. The CDR3 totals 13 residues. CDR1 is SGHDN and CDR2 is FVKESK in the germline V gene.

This clone was recorded only once. The CDR3 DNA reads TGTGCCAGCAGTCTAGGAGTCGGCGGGGGGGGTGAGCAGTACTTC. Translation gives CASSLGVGGGGEQYF. The V call is TRBV11-2, the J call TRBJ2-7, with 9 nucleotides matching TRBD2. This CDR3 comprises 15 residues. J gave up 7 bases and V 6 bases, and 13 bases lay outside the gene matches. Germline V gene sequence: CDR1 SGHAT, CDR2 FQNNGV.

The chain uses TRBV4-3 and TRBJ1-5; D is undetermined. Germline V lookup: CDR1 LGHNA, CDR2 YSLEER. This CDR3 has 15 amino acids. V shed 0 bases and J shed 1 base, with 7 bases lying between them. The CDR3 sequence is CASSQEGGSNQPQHF. In DNA, the CDR3 is TGCGCCAGCAGCCAAGAGGGAGGGAGCAATCAGCCCCAGCATTTT.

The chain uses TRBV7-9 and TRBJ1-1; D uncertain. Trimming shortened V by 6 bases and J by 0 bases, and 11 bases separated the two germline ends. The length of the CDR3 is 14 residues. Germline CDR1 SEHNR, CDR2 FQNEAQ (reference sequence). The CDR3 region is CASSPLSMNTEAFF. The DNA for the CDR3 is TGTGCCAGCAGTCCATTGTCAATGAACACTGAAGCTTTCTTT.